The present T cell receptor (beta chain) was sequenced within a study of CD8+CD57+ T cells in acquired aplastic anemia. Study-wide context: Mean DNA quantity obtained from sorted CD4+ and CD8+ cells was about 3.2 ug.

Profiling that covered TCR beta VDJ and CDR3 relied on genomic DNA as its template. TCRdb reanalysed the reads using MiXCR and keeps one entry per CDR3 protein. The sample contains 300,000 or so distinct CDR3 sequences, roughly half of which appear only once. The table lists this clonotype with many counts. Germline CDR1 SGHVS, CDR2 FQNEAQ. The V and J ends lost 5 bases and 4 bases respectively, with 9 bases between them. There are 13 residues in the CDR3. The gene calls are TRBV7-8 and TRBJ2-1, with D tentatively TRBD2 (5 bases). The TCR sequence derives from a human donor with severe aplastic anemia or a healthy control (not recorded which). Sequenced sample: sorted CD4+, CD8+, or CD8+CD57+ T cells (not recorded which) from PBMCs. The CDR3 loop is CASSPEGYNEQFF. CDR3 nucleotides: TGTGCCAGCAGCCCCGAGGGATACAATGAGCAGTTCTTC.